This T cell receptor (beta chain) was captured by sequencing in a study of blood T cell repertoires in COVID-19. The CDR3 length is 14 residues. Trimming cost V 6 bases and J 8 bases, with 19 bases left between them. The germline V gene has CDR1 MNHNY and CDR2 SVGAGI (reference sequence). Per the study methods: Reference gene primer amplification in the assay estimated nucleated cell counts. The data were produced by immunoSEQ multiplex PCR, yet TCRdb's version contains in-frame clones alone and is incomplete. V and J calls and clone size follow that table, whereas D and trimming were derived from the DNA. The sample gives 360,000 or so clones, 85% to 90% of which show up once; approximately 1% is in the top ten. Participants spanned ages about 18 to 95 years and resided in roughly 26 US areas. Participants' reported clinical history set cohort assignment.

Sequenced: PBMCs or T cells enriched from blood (not recorded which). J is TRBJ1-2 and V is TRBV6-6, with a tentative D call TRBD1 (6 bases). The receptor's source is a woman aged 30 to 39 who had been exposed to COVID-19. This CDR3 is CASRANQGPAGYTF. The DNA for the CDR3 is TGTGCCAGCAGGGCCAACCAGGGGCCGGCGGGCTACACCTTC.